Presented here are 29 T cell receptor beta chains from one specimen sequenced in a study of shared clonotypes between healthy human individuals. This table comes from immunoSEQ multiplex PCR, and its TCRdb copy is limited to in-frame clones, with some not included. The table has about 1.4 million clones, 96% seen once. Material for sequencing was naive CD4+ T cells sorted from blood. Subset noted: CD45RA+ positively selected. These receptors all come from a man aged 30-40 years in good health.

The V gene is TRBV6-1, the J gene TRBJ2-7; a possible D gene is TRBD2 (6 bases). The CDR3 extends over 16 amino acids. V was shortened by 2 bases and J by 3 bases, with 17 bases between the two germline ends. Per germline, CDR1 MNHNS and CDR2 SASEGT. CDR3 DNA sequence: TGTGCCAGCAGTGAACGTCCGGGAGTCACCCACTACGAGCAGTACTTC. It specifies CASSERPGVTHYEQYF.

The chain has TRBV14 and TRBJ2-1; 9 bases line up with TRBD1. Germline trimming cut 6 bases from V and 4 bases from J; bases unmatched to any gene: 7. Germline V gives CDR1 SGHDN, CDR2 FVKESK. This CDR3 has 15 residues. CDR3 nucleotide sequence: TGTGCCAGCAGTCAAAACAGGGGGCGTTACAATGAGCAGTTCTTC. It codes for CASSQNRGRYNEQFF. Based on the CDR3 plus reference TRBV14 and TRBJ2-1, the full variable domain is EAGVTQFPSHSVIEKGQTVTLRCDPISGHDNLYWYRRVMGKEIKFLLHFVKESKQDESGMPNNRFLAERTGGTYSTLKVQPAELEDSGVYFCASSQNRGRYNEQFFGPGTRLTVL.

The chain is built from TRBV7-6 and TRBJ2-1; D not resolved. This CDR3 has 13 residues. The V gene lost 5 bases and the J gene lost 4 bases, with 9 bases spanning the gap. CDR1 and CDR2 from the germline V gene are SGHVS and FNYEAQ. The CDR3 protein is CASSPIHYNEQFF. The DNA of the CDR3 is TGTGCCAGCAGCCCAATACATTACAATGAGCAGTTCTTC. The variable domain in full, with the rest retrieved from reference TRBV7-6 and TRBJ2-1, is GAGVSQSPRYKVTKRGQDVALRCDPISGHVSLYWYRQALGQGPEFLTYFNYEAQQDKSGLPNDRFSAERPEGSISTLTIQRTEQRDSAMYRCASSPIHYNEQFFGPGTRLTVL.

V is TRBV15 and J is TRBJ1-1, with D unresolved. CDR1 and CDR2 (germline): LNHNV, YYDKDF (reference sequence). The CDR3 extends over 14 amino acids. Trimming removed 1 base at V and 1 base at J, with 7 bases between. CDR3 residues: CATSRGVGNTEAFF. CDR3 in DNA: TGTGCCACCAGCAGAGGAGTCGGGAACACTGAAGCTTTCTTT.

This clone was detected only once. The genes are TRBV5-4 and TRBJ1-2; D is uncertain. Germline loops: CDR1 SGHNT, CDR2 YYREEE (reference sequence). This CDR3 has 18 residues. The ends were cut back, 0 bases at V and 0 bases at J, with 18 bases in the middle. CDR3 in DNA: TGTGCCAGCAGCTTGGCGTCCGGGCAGCGCATCGCTAACTATGGCTACACCTTC. This gives the protein CASSLASGQRIANYGYTF. Variable domain in full (rest from reference TRBV5-4 and TRBJ1-2): ETGVTQSPTHLIKTRGQQVTLRCSSQSGHNTVSWYQQALGQGPQFIFQYYREEENGRGNFPPRFSGLQFPNYSSELNVNALELDDSALYLCASSLASGQRIANYGYTFGSGTRLTVV.

The chain uses TRBV4-2 and TRBJ2-2; 7 nucleotides align to TRBD1. Germline lookup yields CDR1 LGHNA and CDR2 YNFKEQ. The CDR3 totals 15 residues. V gave up 4 bases and J gave up 1 base; unmatched junction bases: 3. CDR3 DNA: TGTGCCAGCAGCCCTCGACAGGGGAACACCGGGGAGCTGTTTTTT. Translating it yields CASSPRQGNTGELFF.

This sequence joins TRBV7-9 and TRBJ2-2, with no clear D. From germline, CDR1 is SEHNR and CDR2 FQNEAQ (reference sequence). V was cut by 5 bases and J by 7 bases, with 14 bases left in between. The CDR3 loop spans 14 amino acids. The CDR3 DNA reads as TGTGCCAGCAGCCCGAAGACCACTGGCGGGGAGCTGTTTTTT. Translation: CASSPKTTGGELFF. Using reference TRBV7-9 and TRBJ2-2 for the parts outside the CDR3, the full variable domain is DTGVSQNPRHKITKRGQNVTFRCDPISEHNRLYWYRQTLGQGPEFLTYFQNEAQLEKSRLLSDRFSAERPKGSFSTLEIQRTEQGDSAMYLCASSPKTTGGELFFGEGSRLTVL.

A single count supports this clone. The chain couples TRBV6-1 to TRBJ2-3; D is tentatively TRBD1 or TRBD2 (5 bases each). This CDR3 has 13 residues. The V end was cut by 5 bases, the J end by 1 base, with 7 bases between. Germline-derived CDR1 and CDR2 are MNHNS and SASEGT. This CDR3 reads CASSWDRTDTQYF. The CDR3 DNA is TGTGCCAGCAGTTGGGACCGCACAGATACGCAGTATTTT.

The V gene is TRBV6-5, the J gene TRBJ1-1, with D possibly being TRBD1 (6 bases). The V and J ends lost 2 bases and 3 bases respectively, with 10 bases between them. The CDR3 extends over 14 amino acids. Germline lookup yields CDR1 MNHEY and CDR2 SVGAGI. CDR3 loop: CASSYAGADTEAFF. In nucleotides, the CDR3 is TGTGCCAGCAGTTACGCGGGGGCGGACACTGAAGCTTTCTTT.

The J gene is TRBJ1-5, the V gene TRBV30; 9 bases align to TRBD1. The J segment lost 6 bases and the V segment lost 1 base, leaving 1 base of the junction unmatched. The CDR3 is made up of 13 amino acids. CDR1 is GTSNPN and CDR2 is SVGIG in the germline V gene (reference sequence). The CDR3 sequence: CAWSGTGAQPQHF. The CDR3 nucleotides read TGTGCCTGGAGTGGGACAGGGGCTCAGCCCCAGCATTTT.

The V gene is TRBV5-3, the J gene TRBJ2-7; 8 nucleotides align to TRBD2. TRBV5-3 is given ORF status, its function remaining uncertain. The CDR3 totals 17 residues. J gave up 1 base and V 4 bases, and 13 bases lay outside the gene matches. The DNA of the CDR3 is TGTGCCAGAAGCCCCCTTCTCGGTAGCGGGATTTCCTACGAGCAGTACTTC. As protein: CARSPLLGSGISYEQYF.

The genes are TRBV28 and TRBJ2-3; 9 bases align to TRBD1. Germline CDR1 reads MDHEN; CDR2 reads SYDVKM. The junction had 14 bases not matched to a gene; V was cut back by 7 bases and J by 9 bases. The CDR3 totals 15 residues. CDR3 loop: CASTTTGGVLETQYF. Written as DNA, the CDR3 is TGTGCCAGCACCACGACAGGGGGTGTTTTAGAGACGCAGTATTTT.

The chain recombines TRBV28 with TRBJ1-1, with a possible D match to TRBD1 (5 bases). Trimming cost V 1 base and J 6 bases, with 12 bases left between them. From germline, CDR1 is MDHEN and CDR2 SYDVKM. The CDR3 is made up of 14 amino acids. The CDR3 DNA reads as TGTGCCAGCAGTTTATTTGGGGGTAAGGCTGAAGCTTTCTTT. This gives the protein CASSLFGGKAEAFF.

The gene calls are TRBV5-1 and TRBJ2-1; 8 bases match TRBD1. The germline V gene has CDR1 SGHRS and CDR2 YFSETQ. V shed 4 bases, J shed 8 bases, and the junction held 11 bases outside the gene matches. The CDR3 runs to 15 residues. The CDR3 DNA reads as TGCGCCAGCAGCCCAGGGGGCGCTTTGGTCGATGAGCAGTTCTTC. Translating it yields CASSPGGALVDEQFF.

This chain uses TRBV18 with TRBJ2-3, with 9 bases identical to TRBD2. J lost 2 bases, V lost 1 base, and 4 bases had no gene match. Per germline, CDR1 KGHSH and CDR2 LQKENI. This CDR3 is 16 amino acids long. The CDR3 coding sequence is TGTGCCAGCTCACCACTTCCTAGCGGGGCCACAGATACGCAGTATTTT. Amino acids: CASSPLPSGATDTQYF.

The gene calls are TRBV20-1 and TRBJ2-7; D not certain. Trimming removed 6 bases at V and 5 bases at J, with 8 bases between. The CDR3 extends over 10 amino acids. CDR1 is DFQATT and CDR2 is SNEGSKA in the germline V gene (reference sequence). The chain's CDR3 is CSARVDEQYF. The CDR3 coding sequence is TGCAGTGCCCGAGTCGACGAGCAGTACTTC.

The CDR3 DNA reads TGTGCCAGCAGTGAGGGGACGAAGGAGACCCAGTACTTC. Translating gives CASSEGTKETQYF. The gene calls are TRBV6-5 and TRBJ2-5; D tentatively fits TRBD1 or TRBD2 (5 bases each). Trimming removed 5 bases at V and 5 bases at J, with 12 bases between. CDR1 is MNHEY and CDR2 is SVGAGI in the germline V gene. This CDR3 is 13 amino acids long.

The chain combines TRBV7-6 with TRBJ2-7; the D gene is possibly TRBD1 (6 bases). The CDR3 loop spans 14 amino acids. V shed 2 bases and J shed 1 base, with 9 bases lying between them. Germline assignment: CDR1 SGHVS and CDR2 FNYEAQ. CDR3 nucleotide sequence: TGTGCCAGCAGCTTATCTGACAGGTCCTACGAGCAGTACTTC. It encodes CASSLSDRSYEQYF.

This clone showed up just once. The chain joins TRBV19 to TRBJ2-5; 7 positions match TRBD2. The length of the CDR3 is 11 residues. V lost 10 bases and J lost 7; bases outside the gene matches: 6. CDR1 LNHDA and CDR2 SQIVND come from the germline V gene (reference sequence). This chain's CDR3 is CATSPGGTQYF. The CDR3 bases are TGTGCCACCTCCCCGGGGGGGACCCAGTACTTC.

On this clone: A read error may produce the germline difference seen at one junction end. The chain joins TRBV7-7 to TRBJ1-3; D might be TRBD1 (6 bases). The germline CDR1 and CDR2 sequences are SSHAT and FNYEAQ (reference sequence). The CDR3 loop spans 15 amino acids. This CDR3 reads CASSVAGGHGNTIYF. The CDR3 DNA reads TGTGCTAGCAGCGTGGCTGGGGGGCACGGAAACACCATATATTTT.

This chain uses TRBV2 with TRBJ2-1; no clear D gene. This CDR3 has 16 residues. In germline, CDR1 is SNHLY, CDR2 FYNNEI. Trimming cost V 3 bases and J 3 bases, with 15 bases left between them. This chain's CDR3 is CASSEFWQANYNEQFF. The CDR3 DNA is TGTGCCAGCAGTGAGTTTTGGCAGGCTAACTACAATGAGCAGTTCTTC.

The rearrangement joins TRBV5-1 to TRBJ2-3, with 8 positions matching TRBD2. The V gene end was trimmed by 6 bases and the J gene end by 1 base; junction bases not matched to a gene: 7. Germline CDR1 and CDR2: SGHRS and YFSETQ. This CDR3 has 15 residues. CDR3 amino acids: CASNVAGPGTDTQYF. DNA of the CDR3: TGCGCCAGCAACGTAGCGGGACCGGGCACAGATACGCAGTATTTT.

This chain uses TRBV7-6 with TRBJ2-3; D remains unclear. CDR1 and CDR2 from the germline V gene are SGHVS and FNYEAQ. V gave up 4 bases and J gave up 3 bases, with 17 bases separating them. CDR3 length: 16 residues. The CDR3 here is CASSSEQALLTDTQYF. CDR3 nucleotides: TGTGCCAGCAGCTCAGAGCAGGCGTTACTAACAGATACGCAGTATTTT.

The gene calls are TRBV20-1 and TRBJ2-1; D gene ambiguous. Germline V gene sequence: CDR1 DFQATT, CDR2 SNEGSKA (reference sequence). The CDR3 runs to 11 residues. V lost 7 bases, J lost 7 bases, and 11 bases lay in between. CDR3 sequence reads: CSVLSANEQFF. The CDR3 bases are TGCAGTGTTTTATCGGCGAATGAGCAGTTCTTC.

This clone was seen only once. The chain joins TRBV11-1 to TRBJ2-1, with 10 bases identical to TRBD1. V was clipped by 2 bases and J by 5 bases; unmatched bases: 15. The germline V gene encodes CDR1 SGHAT and CDR2 FQDESV (reference sequence). This CDR3 comprises 19 residues. CDR3 nucleotides: TGTGCCAGCAGCTTAAGAAGGCCCCTCCCCGGGACAGGGGACAATGAGCAGTTCTTC. It specifies CASSLRRPLPGTGDNEQFF.

The chain joins TRBV28 to TRBJ2-2; TRBD1 matches at 9 bases. The V gene end was trimmed by 4 bases and the J gene end by 1 base; junction bases not matched to a gene: 7. Germline values: CDR1 MDHEN, CDR2 SYDVKM. The CDR3 totals 17 residues. CDR3 sequence reads: CASSYLGQGRNTGELFF. CDR3 DNA: TGTGCCAGCAGTTACCTCGGACAGGGGCGGAACACCGGGGAGCTGTTTTTT.

With regard to this clone: Other nucleotide sequences in the sample specify the same CDR3. The genes are TRBV7-6 and TRBJ2-2; TRBD2 aligns across 11 bases. Germline assignment: CDR1 SGHVS and CDR2 FNYEAQ. The ends lost 2 bases at V and 5 bases at J; junction bases unmatched: 1. CDR3 length: 15 amino acids. CDR3: CASSLLAGGTGELFF. CDR3 bases: TGTGCCAGCAGCTTACTAGCGGGAGGAACCGGGGAGCTGTTTTTT.

The V call is TRBV18, the J call TRBJ1-1; D is unclear. Germline-derived CDR1 and CDR2 are KGHSH and LQKENI. Between the trimmed V and J ends, which lost 1 base and 4 bases, there was a span of 7 bases. The CDR3 has 13 amino acids. In DNA, the CDR3 is TGTGCCAGCTCACCACAGGGTCCCACTGAAGCTTTCTTT. Its translation: CASSPQGPTEAFF.

The gene calls are TRBV29-1 and TRBJ2-3; possibly TRBD1 or TRBD2 for D (5 bases each). Germline CDR1 is SQVTM and CDR2 is ANQGSEA. The length of the CDR3 is 16 residues. Trimming took off 6 bases at V and 6 bases at J, with 25 bases between the two ends. The CDR3 nucleotides are TGCAGCGTAGGGGATTGGCGAGCGAGCGGCGGGGATACGCAGTATTTT. This encodes CSVGDWRASGGDTQYF.